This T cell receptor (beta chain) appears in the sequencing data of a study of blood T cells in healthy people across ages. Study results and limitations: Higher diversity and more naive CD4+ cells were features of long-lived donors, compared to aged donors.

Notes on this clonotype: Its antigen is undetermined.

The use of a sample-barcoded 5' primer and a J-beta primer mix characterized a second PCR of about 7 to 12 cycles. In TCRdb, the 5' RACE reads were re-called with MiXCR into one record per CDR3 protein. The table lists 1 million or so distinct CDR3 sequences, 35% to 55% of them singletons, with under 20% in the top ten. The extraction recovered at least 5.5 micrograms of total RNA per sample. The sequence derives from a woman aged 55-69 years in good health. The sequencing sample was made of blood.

This CDR3 is CASSPQPPYDATNEKLFF. CDR3 in DNA: TGTGCCAGCAGCCCGCAGCCCCCATATGATGCAACTAATGAAAAACTGTTTTTT. This sequence joins TRBV7-6 and TRBJ1-4, with D uncertain. This CDR3 is built from 18 residues. The V end was cut by 5 bases, the J end by 0 bases, with 19 bases between. Germline V CDR1 and CDR2: SGHVS, FNYEAQ.